This entry concerns a single TCR beta chain. Its recognized antigen is unknown. The record has no base qualities; no much larger clone is one base away. Receptors were amplified or captured by the immunoSEQ multiplex PCR assay. For the multiplex PCR, a mixture combining 60 forward primers for TCR Vbeta segments and 13 reverse primers for TCR Jbeta segments was used. Amplification of the CDR3 region of rearranged TCR beta genes was performed with a multiplex PCR assay on genomic DNA. The amplified TCR beta libraries were sequenced on the Illumina HiSeq System as 87-base-pair reads. The authors' pipeline ran thus. A later analysis tallied around 80 million unique TCR beta chains across the 700 or so repertoires, and 10 million to 11 million of those chains were shared by two or more donors. A nearest-neighbor algorithm error-corrected the raw reads and collapsed the reads into unique sequences, merging closely related sequences to remove PCR and sequencing errors. V, D and J gene segments were assigned by aligning CDR3 sequences to IMGT reference sequences. For a sequence to be retained, at least a six-nucleotide match to both a V gene segment and a J gene segment was required. Rearrangements were classified as productive when the CDR3 lacked stop codons and remained in frame with V and J, and all other rearrangements were classified as non-productive. Following IMGT convention, CDR3 was defined as the stretch from the second conserved V-encoded cysteine to the conserved J-encoded phenylalanine. In an earlier analysis of approximately 590 of the donors, sequences lacking an unambiguous match to a single V gene segment were excluded. An earlier analysis of 587 of the donors classified V segments as functional when productive rearrangements were above 56.7% and as segregating when the standard deviation between donors was above 5%. A statistical classification framework was developed to diagnose cytomegalovirus status using the catalog of TCR beta chain sequences. A later analysis assigned V and J genes by comparing TCR nucleotide sequences with IMGT/GENE-DB human TR gene sequences. A later analysis assigned CDR3 sequences and most-parsimonious VDJ recombination scenarios with the TCRdist pipeline. In a later analysis, each TCR beta chain was defined by its CDR3 amino acid sequence together with its V-gene family, and reads without a unique V-gene family were excluded. In a later analysis, 450 to 600 highly shared, low-generation-probability nucleotide sequences were removed to address suspected cross-contamination and a sequencing artifact. In a later analysis, a clonal expansion index was calculated for each public chain from normalized within-repertoire ranks of inferred template counts. Generation probabilities in a later analysis came from a VDJ recombination model fitted to out-of-frame rearrangements, and those results were checked against IGoR. In a later analysis, TCR-TCR, TCR-HLA and TCR-CMV co-occurrence was scored with hypergeometric tests, and a repertoire-size bias correction was applied to TCR pairs. False discovery rates were estimated in a later analysis by permuting HLA or CMV assignments 20 times. In a later analysis, co-occurring TCRs were grouped with DBSCAN, and TCRdist sequence similarity was added when clustering was performed within HLA-allele-positive subsets. Co-occurrence clustering excluded repertoires with fewer than 30,000 or more than 120,000 public chains, plus five with anomalous nucleotide sharing. The table was pulled from immuneACCESS by TCRdb, which kept in-frame rearrangements only. Such tables lose some clones; where checked, under half of the loss comes from unresolved V genes, and the rest has no known cause. The DNA was the basis for D and trimming; V, J and clone size are from that table. This sample lists 100,000 to 150,000 clones; 73% were detected once. Approximately 2% of the sample comes from the top ten.

The cohort consisted of 600 or so healthy bone marrow donors. Cohort members were all nominally healthy when sampled, although unrecorded immune exposures were likely present. The donor was CMV seropositive and belonged to the group of 250 to 300 seropositive cohort members. A peripheral blood sample was provided by each donor, and peripheral blood mononuclear cells were used for TCR beta sequencing. Genomic DNA extraction from the blood cell samples was performed with the Qiagen DNeasy Blood Extraction Kit. The data belong to a study of cytomegalovirus exposure and HLA in healthy donors (TCRdb year 2017). Regarding the study in general: An earlier analysis of about 530 of the donors reported approximately 300 Gb of sequence data and some 110 million unique TCR beta sequences obtained from about 179 million T cells. Five DR-DQ haplotypes were handled as single units for association and clustering, since linkage in the cohort was strong. A later analysis re-analyzed previously published TCR beta repertoires from about 730 donors and added high-resolution HLA genotyping to study TCR occurrence patterns. An early release covering roughly 600 HLA-typed donors comprised approximately 290 gigabases of sequencing data and some 79 million unique TCR sequences. In a later genetic analysis, genome-wide SNP genotypes for about three fifths of the roughly 670 donors were used, and that subset was treated as a discovery cohort. On average, about 200,000 unique TCR beta nucleotide sequences were sequenced per donor among 398 genotyped donors of the cohort, with around 19% of those sequences being non-productive. Of the roughly 410 genotyped donors, 81% were placed in the genetic ancestry cluster associated with self-reported Caucasian donors. The study combined high-throughput TCR immunosequencing, statistical association of individual TCRs with disease status, and machine learning to predict cytomegalovirus infection status. All discovery cohort repertoires had been generated on a single sequencing platform. The aim of the study was to test whether cataloging public T cell receptors could identify signatures of past pathogen exposure. The study profiled the T cell repertoires of 500 to 800 subjects by immunosequencing and related them to cytomegalovirus serostatus. The number of donors typed differed by locus, with 629-630 for A, B, C, DRB1 and DQB1, 522 for DQA1, about 610 for DPA1, and some 440 for DPB1. Donor age, sex, ethnicity and CMV serostatus were compiled together with the repertoire data. HLA typing covered class I and class II loci at four-digit resolution. Rather than drawing on any new phenotypic data, the later analysis identified candidate immune exposures from TCR beta sequences and the way those sequences occurred across donors. Besides the first cohort of some 670 subjects, a separate validation cohort made up of 120 or so different subjects was used. In an earlier analysis of 587 of the donors, high-throughput TCR beta sequencing was used to judge whether each TCR beta V gene segment behaved as functional or pseudogenic. Overall study results and their limits: Some IMGT-functional V segments, including TRBV6-2 and TRBV6-3, could not be told apart with the 87-base-pair reads, so those segments were excluded. According to a later analysis, parvovirus B19, influenza, CMV and Epstein-Barr virus appeared linked to several top co-occurrence clusters. An association between a missense DCLRE1C variant and V-gene and J-gene trimming of TCR beta chains was found in a later genetic analysis and replicated in an independent cohort. Immune exposure information for the cohort was limited to CMV serostatus. Most TCR sequences were seen in very few donors, while some public TCRs were found in many individuals. The classifier was reported to diagnose cytomegalovirus status with high specificity and sensitivity in both the original and validation cohorts. Correlated functional status among segregating V segments might be attributable to linkage disequilibrium, but an unknown experimental factor could not be ruled out. A later analysis found that TCR association rates varied across HLA loci, with DRB1 alleles showing the most associated TCRs and HLA-C alleles the fewest. A further reported finding was that TCR beta sequences accurately predicted the HLA-A and HLA-B alleles for most subjects in the first cohort. A cluster of highly shared sequence variants was judged likely to be a technical artifact of the sequencing pipeline. A later genetic analysis reported fewer N-insertions in productive TCRs among donors in an Asian-associated ancestry cluster than the 666-donor mean. Most CMV-associated TCR beta chains appeared to be HLA-restricted in a later analysis, and the HLA associations seemed to be driven largely by CMV exposure. Presence/absence analyses assumed roughly uniform sequencing depth across donors, an assumption that may not hold. In an earlier analysis of about 600 of the donors, most TCR beta V segments appeared in productive rearrangements about 87% or about 30% of the time, broadly matching IMGT annotations. This cohort had only TCR beta chains sequenced, and the lack of alpha or paired-chain data limited which features could be detected. The authors suggested that the approach could potentially be generalized to other disease states and immunological phenotypes. A few of the identified cytomegalovirus-associated TCR beta chains were confirmed in vitro to be specific for cytomegalovirus antigens. When HLA alleles, especially DR and DQ, strongly co-occurred, attributing TCR associations to individual alleles was difficult. A total of roughly 160 TCR beta chains were listed by the study as associated with cytomegalovirus. In a later analysis, HLA-associated TCR beta chains showed more clonal expansion and lower generation probabilities than non-associated chains that were equally common. The earlier analysis of almost 600 of the donors excluded approximately 15 rarely observed V segments, including chromosome 9 orphons, because counts were too low. In a later analysis, some 17,000 TCR beta sequences were associated with specific HLA alleles at a false discovery rate of 0.05. Because HLA typing was unavailable for some donors at each locus, only the typed subset was used in association tests.

The germline V gene (reference sequence) specifies SGHAT as CDR1 and FQDESV as CDR2. Inclusive of the bounding cysteine and phenylalanine, the CDR3 is 15 residues long. Only the CDR3 portion is preserved as DNA: 45 bases, with reading frame beginning at the first base. V is trimmed back by 2 bases and J by 6 bases, and the junction contains 4 bases that no gene match accounts for. The sequence links TRBV11-1 to TRBJ1-4, with 9 middle bases fitting TRBD1. The source material was PBMCs. This clonotype was obtained from a woman aged 40 to 50 in good health and CMV-seropositive. This receptor has the CDR3 CASSLTGGAYEKLFF. Here is the DNA: TGTGCCAGCAGCTTAACAGGGGGCGCTTATGAAAAACTGTTTTTT.